The 17 T cell receptor beta chains in this list originate from one sample, sequenced in a study of blood T cells in healthy people across ages (dated by TCRdb to about 2015). The library was generated by 5' RACE. Sequencing used an Illumina HiSeq 2500. The second PCR ran for about 7 to 11 cycles and used a J-beta primer mix along with a sample-barcoded 5' primer. TCRdb cleaned the public reads at Q25 with fastp, built clones with MiXCR and kept in-frame beta chains. For every CDR3 protein sequence, its rows merge into one entry that carries the most common genes and DNA. This sample has over 750,000 distinct CDR3 sequences in its table, and about 25% of those were observed once. More than 8% of the sample belongs to the ten largest clones. These records were also assigned to another study, of T cells of mothers and their children.

The material sequenced was blood. The receptors derive from a boy under 18 in good health.

V and J are TRBV7-2 and TRBJ2-7, with D perhaps matching TRBD2 (6 bases). Germline V gives CDR1 SGHTA, CDR2 FQGNSA. There are 16 residues in the CDR3. V lost 5 bases, J lost 0 bases, and 17 bases lay in between. DNA of the CDR3: TGTGCCAGCAGCCCCAAGGAGGGGAGTTACTCCTACGAGCAGTACTTC. This gives the protein CASSPKEGSYSYEQYF. Filled out from reference TRBV7-2 and TRBJ2-7, the complete variable domain reads GAGVSQSPSNKVTEKGKDVELRCDPISGHTALYWYRQSLGQGLEFLIYFQGNSAPDKSGLPSDRFSAERTGGSVSTLTIQRTQQEDSAVYLCASSPKEGSYSYEQYFGPGTRLTVT.

This chain uses TRBV2 with TRBJ2-7, with TRBD2 as a possible D gene (6 bases). CDR3 length: 13 amino acids. In germline, CDR1 is SNHLY, CDR2 FYNNEI. Deletions cut 7 bases from V and 3 bases from J, with 13 bases between. The CDR3 spells CASNAMDYYEQYF. The CDR3 region has the DNA TGTGCCAGCAACGCTATGGACTACTACGAGCAGTACTTC.

The chain links TRBV2 to TRBJ2-2; D call uncertain. This CDR3 has 13 residues. Germline-derived CDR1 and CDR2 are SNHLY and FYNNEI. V was shortened by 8 bases and J by 0 bases, with 7 bases between the two germline ends. CDR3: CASLLSNTGELFF. CDR3 nucleotides: TGTGCCAGCCTGCTCTCGAACACCGGGGAGCTGTTTTTT. The variable domain in full, completed from reference TRBV2 and TRBJ2-2, reads EPEVTQTPSHQVTQMGQEVILRCVPISNHLYFYWYRQILGQKVEFLVSFYNNEISEKSEIFDDQFSVERPDGSNFTLKIRSTKLEDSAMYFCASLLSNTGELFFGEGSRLTVL.

Ten or more counts support this clonotype. The V call is TRBV3-1, the J call TRBJ2-1; 12 bases are shared with TRBD2. The germline CDR1 and CDR2 sequences are LGHDT and YNNKEL (reference sequence). V shed 2 bases, J shed 4 bases, and the junction held 3 bases outside the gene matches. The CDR3 contains 16 residues. CDR3 DNA: TGTGCCAGCAGCCAACTAGCGGGAGGGAGTTACAATGAGCAGTTCTTC. It is translated as CASSQLAGGSYNEQFF.

The chain uses TRBV27 and TRBJ1-2; 8 nucleotides align to TRBD1. Germline V CDR1 and CDR2: MNHEY, SMNVEV (reference sequence). The CDR3 consists of 14 residues. V shed 5 bases and J 6 bases; nucleotides not matched to a gene: 8. The CDR3 sequence: CASSPGGSYHGYTF. As DNA, the CDR3 is TGTGCCAGCAGTCCAGGGGGCAGTTATCATGGCTACACCTTC.

The CDR3, as DNA: TGTGCCAGCAGCTCGATCCGGGACAGGGGATCCTACGAGCAGTACTTC. Residues: CASSSIRDRGSYEQYF. The V call is TRBV5-6, the J call TRBJ2-7, with TRBD1 matching over 10 bases. Germline V gene data show CDR1 as SGHDT and CDR2 as YYEEEE. The CDR3 loop spans 16 amino acids. Trimming removed 3 bases from V and 1 base from J; junction bases left unmatched: 7.

The rearrangement links TRBV7-2 to TRBJ1-1; D uncertain. Germline values: CDR1 SGHTA, CDR2 FQGNSA. With 5 bases removed from V and 6 bases from J, the gap between germline ends came to 10 bases. The CDR3 extends over 12 amino acids. CDR3 amino acids: CASSDDISEAFF. CDR3 in DNA: TGTGCCAGCAGCGATGACATCTCTGAAGCTTTCTTT.

V and J are TRBV29-1 and TRBJ2-6, with 8 bases that match TRBD1. After removal of 3 bases from V and 1 base from J, the junction contained 11 bases not matched to a gene. Germline V gene data show CDR1 as SQVTM and CDR2 as ANQGSEA. The CDR3 loop spans 18 amino acids. The CDR3 DNA sequence: TGCAGCGTTGATGCATCCGGGACAGGTTTATCTGGGGCCAACGTCCTGACTTTC. This translates into CSVDASGTGLSGANVLTF. Filled out from reference TRBV29-1 and TRBJ2-6, the complete variable domain reads SAVISQKPSRDICQRGTSLTIQCQVDSQVTMMFWYRQQPGQSLTLIATANQGSEATYESGFVIDKFPISRPNLTFSTLTVSNMSPEDSSIYLCSVDASGTGLSGANVLTFGAGSRLTVL.

The gene calls are TRBV7-9 and TRBJ1-2; maybe TRBD1 (5 bases). Germline values: CDR1 SEHNR, CDR2 FQNEAQ (reference sequence). V dropped 4 bases and J dropped 8 bases, with 23 bases sitting between them. The length of the CDR3 is 16 residues. The CDR3, as DNA: TGTGCCAGCAGCTCCTTCTCGGACAACCCCCCATTCGGCTACACCTTC. Amino acids: CASSSFSDNPPFGYTF.

The J gene is TRBJ2-5, the V gene TRBV12-3 or TRBV12-4; 9 bases align to TRBD2. Matching the DNA end better, TRBJ2-1 makes the J call doubtful. The CDR3 is 15 amino acids. In DNA form, the CDR3 reads TGTGCCAGCAGTCTTGAGGCTAGCGGGGACAATGAGCAGTTCTTC. Amino acids: CASSLEASGDNEQFF.

The genes are TRBV5-1 and TRBJ2-4; 7 positions agree with TRBD2. V dropped 5 bases and J dropped 8; count of bases not matched to a gene: 7. Germline CDR1 and CDR2: SGHRS and YFSETQ. The CDR3 loop spans 13 amino acids. The CDR3 region is CASSTGGLDIQYF. DNA of the CDR3: TGCGCCAGCAGTACGGGGGGATTGGACATTCAGTACTTC. The variable domain in full, with the rest retrieved from reference TRBV5-1 and TRBJ2-4, is KAGVTQTPRYLIKTRGQQVTLSCSPISGHRSVSWYQQTPGQGLQFLFEYFSETQRNKGNFPGRFSGRQFSNSRSEMNVSTLELGDSALYLCASSTGGLDIQYFGAGTRLSVL.

This clonotype was detected ten times or more. At one boundary the junction diverges from the germline segment, which might be a read error. The V call is TRBV5-1, the J call TRBJ2-7, with 9 bases aligning to TRBD1. Germline CDR1 reads SGHRS; CDR2 reads YFSETQ. The CDR3 extends over 14 amino acids. CDR3 bases: TGTGCCAGCAGCTCAGGACAGGGGACTTACGAGCAGTACTTC. It yields the protein CASSSGQGTYEQYF.

This clonotype was recorded a few times. The chain is built from TRBV7-2 and TRBJ2-7; 9 bases match TRBD2. The J call is in doubt because the DNA end fits TRBJ2-1 better. The CDR3 has 16 residues. Germline CDR1 SGHTA, CDR2 FQGNSA. The DNA for the CDR3 is TGTGCCAGCAGCTTATACAGCGGGGGGATCTACAATGAGCAGTTCTTC. Residues: CASSLYSGGIYNEQFF.

The J gene is TRBJ2-1, the V gene TRBV19, with D perhaps TRBD2 (5 bases). CDR1 LNHDA and CDR2 SQIVND come from the germline V gene (reference sequence). The CDR3 has 15 residues. Trimming pared 5 bases from V and 4 bases from J, leaving 15 bases between. CDR3 sequence: CASSVEADGYNEQFF. The CDR3 DNA reads TGTGCCAGTAGTGTGGAGGCGGATGGATACAATGAGCAGTTCTTC.

This clonotype was observed a handful of times. This chain's CDR3 is CATSDLHTGELFF. The CDR3 region has the DNA TGTGCCACCAGTGATTTACACACCGGGGAGCTGTTTTTT. V usage is TRBV24-1 and J usage is TRBJ2-2, with D unclear. The CDR3 runs 13 residues. Germline V gives CDR1 KGHDR, CDR2 SFDVKD. V was shortened by 1 base and J by 3 bases, with 2 bases between the two germline ends.

The V gene is TRBV29-1, the J gene TRBJ2-1, with a weak D call TRBD1 (8 bases). The CDR3 covers 14 residues. CDR1 and CDR2 (germline): SQVTM, ANQGSEA. V lost 7 bases and J 10 bases, leaving 23 bases between the germline ends. This CDR3 is CSAPKRTGRDEQFF. CDR3 DNA: TGCAGCGCCCCGAAGAGGACAGGGAGGGACGAGCAGTTCTTC.

Here the CDR3 reads CASSGPLAGQGTSYEQYF. CDR3 DNA sequence: TGTGCCAGCAGCGGCCCCCTCGCGGGACAGGGGACCTCCTACGAGCAGTACTTC. This chain uses TRBV9 with TRBJ2-7, with 10 bases that match TRBD1. Germline CDR1 SGDLS, CDR2 YYNGEE. Trimming cost V 3 bases and J 0 bases; bases outside gene matches: 12. This CDR3 is 18 amino acids long.